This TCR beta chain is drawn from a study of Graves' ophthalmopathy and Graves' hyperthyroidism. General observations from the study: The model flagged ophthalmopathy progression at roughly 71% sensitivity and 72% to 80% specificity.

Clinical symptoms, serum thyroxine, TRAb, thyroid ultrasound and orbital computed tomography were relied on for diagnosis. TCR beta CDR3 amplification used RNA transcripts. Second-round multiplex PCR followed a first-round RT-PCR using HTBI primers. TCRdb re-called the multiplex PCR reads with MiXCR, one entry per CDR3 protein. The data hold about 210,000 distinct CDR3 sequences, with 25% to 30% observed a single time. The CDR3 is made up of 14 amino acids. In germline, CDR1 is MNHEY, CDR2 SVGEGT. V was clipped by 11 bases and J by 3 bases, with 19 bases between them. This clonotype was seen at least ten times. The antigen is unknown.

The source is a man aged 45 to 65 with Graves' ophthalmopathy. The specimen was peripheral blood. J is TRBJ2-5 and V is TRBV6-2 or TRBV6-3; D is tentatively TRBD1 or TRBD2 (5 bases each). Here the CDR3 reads CAGCDYQGEETQYF. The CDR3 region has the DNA TGTGCCGGTTGCGATTATCAGGGAGAAGAGACCCAGTACTTC.